This T cell receptor (beta chain) comes out of a study of Ad26.COV2.S vaccination and SARS-CoV-2 variants. Study details: Donor got 5x10^10 or 1x10^11 viral particles of Ad26.COV2.S.

Only one count was recorded for this clone. Generated by immunoSEQ multiplex PCR, the TCRdb table keeps only in-frame clones and is missing some. The sample lists roughly 500,000 clones, approximately 89% occurring once. Treatment meaning: around 19 received Ad26.COV2.S at low or high dose, single or two shots; roughly 5 received placebo; per-sample allocation not given. Day 63 after the first injection of vaccine or placebo was the sampling time. Germline CDR1 SNHLY, CDR2 FYNNEI. Trimming stripped 6 bases from V and 3 bases from J, with 7 bases between. CDR3 length: 12 amino acids. The rearrangement joins TRBV2 to TRBJ2-3; D might be TRBD1 (5 bases). This sample comprised peripheral blood, obtained in a trial of Ad26.COV2.S vaccine versus placebo. This sequence originates from a person between 18 and 65 years old who received the Ad26.COV2.S COVID-19 vaccine or a placebo. Written as DNA, the CDR3 is TGTGCCAGCAGGCAGGGAACAGATACGCAGTATTTT. Translation: CASRQGTDTQYF.